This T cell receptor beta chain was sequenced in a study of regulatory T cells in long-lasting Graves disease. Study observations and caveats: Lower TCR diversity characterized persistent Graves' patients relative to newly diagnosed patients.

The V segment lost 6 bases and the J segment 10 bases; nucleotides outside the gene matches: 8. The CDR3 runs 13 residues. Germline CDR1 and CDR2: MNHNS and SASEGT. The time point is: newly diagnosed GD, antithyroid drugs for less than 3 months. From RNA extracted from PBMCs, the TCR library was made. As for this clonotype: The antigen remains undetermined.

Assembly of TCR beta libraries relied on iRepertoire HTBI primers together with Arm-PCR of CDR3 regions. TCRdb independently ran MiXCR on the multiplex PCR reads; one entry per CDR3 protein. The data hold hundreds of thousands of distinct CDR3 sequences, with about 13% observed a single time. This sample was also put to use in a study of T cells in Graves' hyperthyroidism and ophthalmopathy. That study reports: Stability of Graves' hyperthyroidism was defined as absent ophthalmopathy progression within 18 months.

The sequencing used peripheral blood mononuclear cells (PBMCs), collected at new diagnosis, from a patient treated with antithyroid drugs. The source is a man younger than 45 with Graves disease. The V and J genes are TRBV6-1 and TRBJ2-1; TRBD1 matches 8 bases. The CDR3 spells CASRVDRGYEQFF. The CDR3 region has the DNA TGTGCCAGCAGAGTTGACAGGGGCTACGAGCAGTTCTTC.